This TCR beta chain was retrieved from a study of blood T cell repertoires in COVID-19 (dated by TCRdb to about 2020). The study in broad terms: Samples covering the acute and convalescent phases of COVID-19 were provided by collaborators in the United States, Italy and Spain. The prospective study material was composed of cDNA or gDNA derived from T cells, B-cell-depleted T cells, or PBMCs. Deeply sampled blood TCRbeta repertoires from subjects exposed to, actively infected with, or recovered from COVID-19 were included in the dataset. The repertoires were released in a freely available public database meant as a resource for research on the immune response to SARS-CoV-2. The samples were drawn from two sources: the first 160 participants of the ongoing ImmuneRACE study, and 1,200 or so subjects contributed by 6 global collaborators. The sample metadata nearly always contained a de-identified subject ID, COVID-19 status, age in years and sex. Where HLA class I and class II types were available, the types were taken from metadata supplied by the sample provider, not from assay-based typing. The paper as a whole reports these results and caveats: Clinical and demographic metadata were provided uncurated, with the amount varying by source and participant.

A distance of 14 bases separates the germline ends of V and J, which lose 0 bases and 5 bases respectively. Inclusive of the bounding cysteine and phenylalanine, the CDR3 is 16 residues long. Of all the DNA, just the CDR3 is kept, 48 bases in frame from base 1. CDR1 and CDR2 are read off the germline V gene as LGHNT and FRNRAP. Each collaborating institution followed its own protocols to collect whole blood in K2EDTA tubes. Collaborator samples were shipped for TCRbeta analysis as frozen whole blood, isolated PBMCs, or DNA extracted from either sample type. Points on this clone: Its antigen is still unknown. Base qualities are not at hand, and no much larger clone is one base apart.

TCRbeta CDR3 regions were amplified from genomic DNA by means of the immunoSEQ Assay, a bias-controlled multiplex PCR. As for the authors' bioinformatics: The number of nucleated cells in each sample was estimated from the amplification of reference gene primers within the assay. Sequence reads were collapsed and filtered to measure the absolute abundance of every unique TCRbeta CDR3 rearrangement. For each sample, productive Simpson clonality was calculated by taking the square root of Simpson's diversity index across productive rearrangements. In TCRdb, the immuneACCESS table is reduced to in-frame sequences with V and J assigned. These tables do not hold every clone; where another copy was compared, an unresolved V gene accounts for under half, and the others remain unexplained. V and J calls and clone size come straight from that table; D and trimming were deduced from the DNA. This sample lists 200,000 to 300,000 clones; approximately 90% were detected once. The biggest ten clones account for roughly 3.9% of the sample.

The receptor chain draws on TRBV12-5 and TRBJ2-1; the D gene lacks a confident call. This clonotype was sampled from a woman aged 40-49 years with acute or convalescent COVID-19. Sequencing was performed on peripheral blood. The nucleotide sequence reads TGTGCTAGTGGTTTGGTACTGGCCCAGGTCCACAATGAGCAGTTCTTC. Its amino acids are CASGLVLAQVHNEQFF.